The 6 T cell receptor beta chains below all came from one sample that was sequenced in a study of T-cell memory formation after mild COVID-19. From the 5' RACE reads, TCRdb called clonotypes with MiXCR, one entry per CDR3 protein. The sample holds about 340,000 distinct CDR3 sequences, under 15% seen once. Sample: PBMCs or a T cell subset sorted from them (not recorded which). These receptors were obtained from a man younger than 35 who had mild COVID-19 (a few samples of this study predate the infection). Cell type and time point are not known.

The chain is built from TRBV20-1 and TRBJ2-1; D remains unclear. Germline CDR1 reads DFQATT; CDR2 reads SNEGSKA (reference sequence). The CDR3 is made up of 12 amino acids. V was clipped by 5 bases and J by 4 bases, with 9 bases between them. The CDR3 here is CSAADDYNEQFF. As DNA, the CDR3 is TGCAGTGCTGCCGACGATTACAATGAGCAGTTCTTC.

The V call is TRBV7-9, the J call TRBJ2-1; 14 nucleotides agree with TRBD2. Trimming removed 4 bases from V and 2 bases from J; junction bases left unmatched: 4. CDR1 SEHNR and CDR2 FQNEAQ come from the germline V gene (reference sequence). This CDR3 contains 17 residues. DNA of the CDR3: TGTGCCAGCAGCTCCGGGACTAGCGGGGGTACCTACAATGAGCAGTTCTTC. Amino acids: CASSSGTSGGTYNEQFF.

The chain links TRBV27 to TRBJ1-1; perhaps TRBD1 as D (5 bases). This CDR3 comprises 14 residues. Trimming left V 0 bases short and J 6 bases short, with 11 bases between. Per germline, CDR1 MNHEY and CDR2 SMNVEV (reference sequence). The CDR3 coding sequence is TGTGCCAGCAGTTTATCCGGGGGGTTTCCTGAAGCTTTCTTT. This translates into CASSLSGGFPEAFF.

This clonotype has more than one count but fewer than ten. V gene TRBV29-1 combines with J gene TRBJ2-7; D assignment may be TRBD1 or TRBD2 (5 bases each). The germline CDR1 and CDR2 sequences are SQVTM and ANQGSEA. V lost 5 bases to trimming and J lost 3 bases, with 20 bases between them. CDR3 length: 15 amino acids. The chain's CDR3 is CSVKKGSGRSYEQYF. CDR3 DNA sequence: TGCAGCGTTAAAAAAGGTTCGGGACGGAGCTACGAGCAGTACTTC.

V and J are TRBV27 and TRBJ2-2, with unresolved D. V lost 6 bases and J 3 bases, leaving 11 bases between the germline ends. The CDR3 sequence is 14 residues long. The germline V gene has CDR1 MNHEY and CDR2 SMNVEV (reference sequence). In DNA, the CDR3 is TGTGCCAGCAGCCCCTTTGGGGACACCGGGGAGCTGTTTTTT. This translates into CASSPFGDTGELFF.

The chain uses TRBV7-2 and TRBJ2-1; 16 bases align to TRBD2. Germline CDR1 SGHTA, CDR2 FQGNSA. The CDR3 is made up of 16 amino acids. V trimming: 5 bases; J trimming: 12 bases; junction bases outside the gene matches: 10. DNA for the CDR3: TGTGCCAGCAGCCCCATGGGGACTAGCGGGGGGGCCGGGCAGTTCTTC. It encodes CASSPMGTSGGAGQFF.